The subject of this entry is one T cell receptor (beta chain). The clone's antigen remains unknown. Base quality data are lacking; no much larger clone is found one base away. Using the deep immunoSEQ assay, multiplex PCR amplified TCR CDR3 regions from genomic DNA. Genomic DNA extracted from each cell subset was distributed evenly over all wells of several immunoSEQ 96-well plates, and each plate served as one replicate. For sorted subsets, 200 ng of genomic DNA, equivalent to some 30,000 T cell genomes, went into each replicate PCR. Purified libraries were measured with a Qubit 3.0 fluorometer, size-checked on a Bioanalyzer 2100, and measured again with the KAPA Library Quantification kit. Each immunoSEQ 96-well plate was sequenced on its own single-read 150-cycle Illumina NextSeq 550 flow cell. The study's own analysis went as follows. Because the immunoSEQ output held only junctional sequences and lacked quality scores, the filtering could not match the filtering applied to full-length reads. To assign V/J genes and CDR3, sequences were annotated against IMGT germline references using PyIR, a Python wrapper for IgBLAST v1.9. Reads were filtered out if the reads had weak V/J assignments (E-value above 1e-6), no CDR3, stop codons, out-of-frame junctions, or ambiguous translated residues. V3J clonotypes were defined by identical inferred V gene, J gene, and CDR3 amino acid sequence. To compute the percentage overlap between repertoires, the number of shared unique clonotypes was divided by the size of the smaller repertoire. Repertoire richness was assessed with RTK rarefaction, the Chao1 estimator, and Recon v2.1 estimates of unobserved clonotypes. OLGA was used to compute generation probabilities for all TCRbeta clonotypes that the gDNA method yielded from a handful of donors. TCRdb obtained this table from immuneACCESS and retained in-frame rearrangements with V and J assigned. These tables miss some clones; where compared with another copy, unresolved V genes account for less than half of the shortfall, and the remainder is unexplained. V and J calls and clone size are as listed in that table; D and trimming were resolved from the DNA. In all, the sample holds some 95,000 clones, and 60% to 75% of those were seen once. Approximately 50% of the sample comes from the top ten.

Donors were healthy HIV-negative adults with no recently reported acute infections or vaccinations. All donors were Caucasian adults living in Nashville, Tennessee, USA. CD8 memory samples combined magnetically selected CD45RO+ cells with CCR7-negative CD45RA+ effector memory (TemRA) cells. Blood was collected by leukapheresis, and PBMCs were isolated by Ficoll-Histopaque density gradient centrifugation and then cryopreserved in liquid nitrogen vapor phase. Analytical flow cytometry was used to check the purity and quantity of every magnetically sorted T cell population. Genomic DNA was isolated from every sorted fraction and measured by UV absorbance on a Nanodrop 2000c. This sample was taken from a study of shared clonotypes between healthy human individuals (dated by TCRdb to between 2020 and 2021). With regard to the full study: The cohort included a few men and a couple of women between 18 and 49 years of age. For each donor, three plates each were used for CD4 naive and CD4 memory, two plates were used for CD8 naive, and one plate was used for CD8 memory. To estimate repertoire size and how much clonotypes are shared between individuals, the study performed deep sequencing of blood TCR repertoires from roughly five healthy adults. To increase sequencing depth and limit assay-specific biases, different laboratories used diverse techniques to prepare libraries and sequence TCR repertoires. Between about 0.8 and 9 billion PBMCs per donor were obtained by leukapheresis. The study at large found these results: Clonotypes shared by all four sorted-subset donors showed higher generation probabilities than non-shared clonotypes. Because the study included only a small number of donors, the genetic and exposure-history diversity represented was limited. Pairwise subsampling led to the expectation that sequencing depth would affect the degree of clonotype sharing among donors. Estimated clonotype richness was generally larger for naive than for memory subsets. Incomplete sequencing was indicated by rarefaction of sorted-subset datasets, despite the large sequencing depth. Sampling was restricted to blood, and TCR repertoires in tissue are likely to differ from TCR repertoires in blood. Sharing across several donors was observed for about 5% of naive CD4, over 3% of naive CD8, over 2% of memory CD4, and over 0.3% of memory CD8 clonotypes.

The CDR3 runs 15 residues from the cysteine to the phenylalanine. CDR3 DNA is the only sequence kept; it has 45 bases, read in frame from the first base. The germline V gene sets CDR1 to SQVTM and CDR2 to ANQGSEA. Ends trimmed: V by 3 bases, J by 5 bases; bases unmatched to a gene: 6. The chain is encoded by TRBV29-1 joined to TRBJ2-5; TRBD2 matches 13 bases in the middle. Sequencing was performed on memory CD8+ T cells sorted from blood. Taken with the paper, the label for cell subset or site translates to: CD45RO+ cells pooled with CCR7-negative TemRA cells. The source is a man aged 30 to 45 in good health. The DNA reads as follows: TGCAGCGTTGAGGCGCGGACTAGCGGGAGTGAGACCCAGTACTTC. Translated, this is CSVEARTSGSETQYF.